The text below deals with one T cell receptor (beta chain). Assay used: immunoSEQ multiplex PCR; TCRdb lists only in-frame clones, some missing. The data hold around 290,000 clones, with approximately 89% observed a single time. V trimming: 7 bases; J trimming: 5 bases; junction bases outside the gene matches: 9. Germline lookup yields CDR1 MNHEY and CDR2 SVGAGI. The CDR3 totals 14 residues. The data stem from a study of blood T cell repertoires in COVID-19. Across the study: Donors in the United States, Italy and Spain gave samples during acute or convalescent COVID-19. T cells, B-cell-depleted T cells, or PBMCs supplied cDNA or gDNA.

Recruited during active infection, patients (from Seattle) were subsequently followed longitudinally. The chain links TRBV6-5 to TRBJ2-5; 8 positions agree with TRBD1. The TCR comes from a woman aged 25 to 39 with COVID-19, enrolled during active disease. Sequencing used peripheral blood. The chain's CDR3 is CASTSGGVGETQYF. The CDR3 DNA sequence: TGTGCCAGCACCTCAGGGGGCGTCGGTGAGACCCAGTACTTC.